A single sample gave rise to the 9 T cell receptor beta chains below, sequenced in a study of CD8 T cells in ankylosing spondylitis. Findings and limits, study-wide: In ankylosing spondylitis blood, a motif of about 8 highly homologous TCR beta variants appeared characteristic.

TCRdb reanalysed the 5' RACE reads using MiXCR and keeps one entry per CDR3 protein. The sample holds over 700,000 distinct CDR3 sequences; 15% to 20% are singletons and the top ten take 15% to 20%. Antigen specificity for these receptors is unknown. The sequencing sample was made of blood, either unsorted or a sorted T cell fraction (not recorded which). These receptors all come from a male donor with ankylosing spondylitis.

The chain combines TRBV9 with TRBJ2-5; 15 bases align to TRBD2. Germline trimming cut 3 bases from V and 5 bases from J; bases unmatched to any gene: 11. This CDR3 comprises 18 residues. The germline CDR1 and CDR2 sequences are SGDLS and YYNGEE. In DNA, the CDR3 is TGTGCCAGCAGCGCCAGCACTGGGACTAGCGGGAGGTTTGAGACCCAGTACTTC. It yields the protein CASSASTGTSGRFETQYF.

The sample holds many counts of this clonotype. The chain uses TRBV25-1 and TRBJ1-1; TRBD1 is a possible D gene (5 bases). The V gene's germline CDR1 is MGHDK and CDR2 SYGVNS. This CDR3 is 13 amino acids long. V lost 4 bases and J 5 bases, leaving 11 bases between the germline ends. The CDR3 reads CASSAQGYTEAFF. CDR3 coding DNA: TGTGCCAGCAGTGCCCAGGGATATACTGAAGCTTTCTTT.

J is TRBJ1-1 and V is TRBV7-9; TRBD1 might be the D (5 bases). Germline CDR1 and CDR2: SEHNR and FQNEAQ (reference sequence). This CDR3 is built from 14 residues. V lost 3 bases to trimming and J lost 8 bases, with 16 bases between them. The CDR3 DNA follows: TGTGCCAGCAGCTTTCAGGGCGGAATGTTCGAAGCTTTCTTT. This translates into CASSFQGGMFEAFF.

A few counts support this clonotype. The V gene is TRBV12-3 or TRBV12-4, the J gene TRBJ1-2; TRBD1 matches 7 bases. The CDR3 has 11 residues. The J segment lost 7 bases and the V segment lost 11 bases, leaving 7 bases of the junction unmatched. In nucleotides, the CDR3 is TGTGCCGTGGGGAGGGGGCTTGGCTACACCTTC. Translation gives CAVGRGLGYTF.

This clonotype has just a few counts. The CDR3 is CSAQWGAEQFF. CDR3 nucleotide sequence: TGCAGTGCTCAATGGGGGGCTGAGCAGTTCTTC. This rearrangement joins TRBV20-1 to TRBJ2-1; D is tentatively TRBD1 or TRBD2 (6 bases each). V was shortened by 5 bases and J by 9 bases, with 11 bases between the two germline ends. Germline lookup yields CDR1 DFQATT and CDR2 SNEGSKA (reference sequence). The CDR3 runs to 11 residues.

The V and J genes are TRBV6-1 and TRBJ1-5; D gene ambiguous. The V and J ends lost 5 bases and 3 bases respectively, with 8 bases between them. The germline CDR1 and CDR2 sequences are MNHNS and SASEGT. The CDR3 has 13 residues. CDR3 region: CASSQVDNQPQHF. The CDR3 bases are TGTGCCAGCAGTCAGGTTGACAATCAGCCCCAGCATTTT.

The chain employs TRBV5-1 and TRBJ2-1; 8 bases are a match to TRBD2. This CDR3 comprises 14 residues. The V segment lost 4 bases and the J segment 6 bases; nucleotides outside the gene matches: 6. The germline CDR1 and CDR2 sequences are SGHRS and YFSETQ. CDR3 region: CASSPGLGVNEQFF. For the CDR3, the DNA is TGCGCCAGCAGCCCGGGACTAGGGGTCAATGAGCAGTTCTTC.

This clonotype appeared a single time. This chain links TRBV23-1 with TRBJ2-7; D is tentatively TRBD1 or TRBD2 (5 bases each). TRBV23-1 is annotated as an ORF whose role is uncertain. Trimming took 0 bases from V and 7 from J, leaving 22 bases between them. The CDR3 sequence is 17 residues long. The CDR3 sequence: CASSQSDGLGPIGEQYF. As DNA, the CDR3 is TGCGCCAGCAGTCAATCCGACGGTCTGGGACCGATTGGGGAGCAGTACTTC.

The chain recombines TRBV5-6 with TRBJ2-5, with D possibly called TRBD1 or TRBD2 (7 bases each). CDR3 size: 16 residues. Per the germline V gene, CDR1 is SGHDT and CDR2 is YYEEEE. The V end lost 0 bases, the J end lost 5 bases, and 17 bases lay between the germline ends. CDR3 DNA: TGTGCCAGCAGCTTGGTTTTAGCGGGCAGGGGGGAGACCCAGTACTTC. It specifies CASSLVLAGRGETQYF.